Shown below are 15 T cell receptor beta chains from a single sample sequenced in a study of cytomegalovirus exposure and HLA in healthy donors. The PCR contained 60 Vbeta and 13 Jbeta primers. Generated by immunoSEQ multiplex PCR, the TCRdb table keeps only in-frame clones and is missing some. Of around 180,000 clones in the sample, 75% to 85% were seen once. Sequenced input: PBMCs. Receptors originate from a woman aged 50 to 60 in good health and CMV-seropositive.

The chain combines TRBV5-6 with TRBJ1-5; TRBD1 agrees at 8 bases. This CDR3 comprises 15 residues. The germline V gene has CDR1 SGHDT and CDR2 YYEEEE. V shed 2 bases, J shed 8 bases, and the junction held 9 bases outside the gene matches. CDR3 in DNA: TGTGCCAGCAGCTTTGGGACAGGTTTTGTGGAGCCCCAGCATTTT. Translated: CASSFGTGFVEPQHF.

This clone was picked up a small number of times. CDR3 in amino acids: CASSIQGAADTEAFF. The CDR3 DNA follows: TGTGCCAGTAGTATTCAGGGGGCGGCGGACACTGAAGCTTTCTTT. The chain has TRBV19 and TRBJ1-1; TRBD1 matches at 8 bases. Germline loops: CDR1 LNHDA, CDR2 SQIVND (reference sequence). The length of the CDR3 is 15 residues. J was trimmed by 3 bases and V by 3 bases; bases with no gene match: 6. The full variable domain, with the rest looked up from reference TRBV19 and TRBJ1-1, is DGGITQSPKYLFRKEGQNVTLSCEQNLNHDAMYWYRQDPGQGLRLIYYSQIVNDFQKGDIAEGYSVSREKKESFPLTVTSAQKNPTAFYLCASSIQGAADTEAFFGQGTRLTVV.

V usage is TRBV11-2 and J usage is TRBJ1-1; D possibly corresponds to TRBD1 (6 bases). Trimming left V 3 bases short and J 5 bases short, with 7 bases between. Germline values: CDR1 SGHAT, CDR2 FQNNGV. CDR3 length: 12 residues. The CDR3 here is CASSFTGTEAFF. Written as DNA, the CDR3 is TGTGCCAGCAGCTTTACAGGGACTGAAGCTTTCTTT. Using reference TRBV11-2 and TRBJ1-1 for the parts outside the CDR3, the full variable domain is EAGVAQSPRYKIIEKRQSVAFWCNPISGHATLYWYQQILGQGPKLLIQFQNNGVVDDSQLPKDRFSAERLKGVDSTLKIQPAKLEDSAVYLCASSFTGTEAFFGQGTRLTVV.

CDR3 nucleotides: TGTGCCAGCAGCAGAAATGAGGCTGAAGCTTTCTTT. This sequence encodes CASSRNEAEAFF. This chain links TRBV7-2 with TRBJ1-1; D is unclear. Trimming stripped 5 bases from V and 6 bases from J, with 10 bases between. The CDR3 extends over 12 amino acids. Germline V CDR1 and CDR2: SGHTA, FQGNSA.

The chain joins TRBV11-1 to TRBJ1-5; D gene unclear. Trimming removed 1 base at V and 4 bases at J, with 17 bases between. This CDR3 has 17 amino acids. Per germline, CDR1 SGHAT and CDR2 FQDESV (reference sequence). CDR3 sequence (DNA): TGTGCCAGCAGCTTAGATTCAGACGGGGTGGAAAATCAGCCCCAGCATTTT. Its translation is CASSLDSDGVENQPQHF. Combining the CDR3 with reference TRBV11-1 and TRBJ1-5 gives the whole variable domain EAEVAQSPRYKITEKSQAVAFWCDPISGHATLYWYRQILGQGPELLVQFQDESVVDDSQLPKDRFSAERLKGVDSTLKIQPAELGDSAMYLCASSLDSDGVENQPQHFGDGTRLSIL.

The chain joins TRBV5-8 to TRBJ2-3, with D maybe TRBD1 (5 bases). The CDR3 is made up of 14 amino acids. With 4 bases removed from V and 5 bases from J, the gap between germline ends came to 14 bases. Germline CDR1 reads SGHTS; CDR2 reads YDEGEE. The chain's CDR3 is CASSPLMGQDTQYF. The CDR3 DNA is TGTGCCAGCAGCCCCCTGATGGGGCAAGATACGCAGTATTTT.

This rearrangement joins TRBV6-4 to TRBJ2-3; 10 nucleotides agree with TRBD2. From germline, CDR1 is MRHNA and CDR2 SNTAGT. The CDR3 runs to 16 residues. J was trimmed by 2 bases and V by 4 bases; bases with no gene match: 6. For the CDR3, the DNA is TGTGCCAGCAGTGTTCTAGCGGGGGCCCTCACAGATACGCAGTATTTT. Translated: CASSVLAGALTDTQYF.

This sequence joins TRBV7-8 and TRBJ1-3, with D hard to call. The CDR3 covers 15 residues. Germline CDR1 SGHVS, CDR2 FQNEAQ. The V end lost 5 bases, the J end lost 0 bases, and 11 bases lay between the germline ends. This CDR3 reads CASSPRRVSGNTIYF. The CDR3, as DNA: TGTGCCAGCAGCCCACGCCGGGTCTCTGGAAACACCATATATTTT.

The genes are TRBV5-1 and TRBJ1-1; TRBD1 is a possible D gene (5 bases). The CDR3 extends over 16 amino acids. CDR1 SGHRS and CDR2 YFSETQ come from the germline V gene. The germline V and J ends were trimmed by 0 bases and 0 bases, with 12 bases remaining between them. As DNA, the CDR3 is TGCGCCAGCAGCTTGGAATCCGGACAAATGAACACTGAAGCTTTCTTT. This translates into CASSLESGQMNTEAFF.

This chain links TRBV4-2 with TRBJ2-3; 11 nucleotides line up with TRBD1. The germline V gene has CDR1 LGHNA and CDR2 YNFKEQ. The CDR3 contains 15 residues. V lost 5 bases and J lost 5; bases outside the gene matches: 6. The CDR3 here is CASSNRDRGIDTQYF. CDR3 in DNA: TGTGCCAGCAGCAACCGGGACAGGGGGATAGATACGCAGTATTTT.

The chain combines TRBV27 with TRBJ1-2; no definite D call. The V end was cut by 3 bases, the J end by 0 bases, with 11 bases between. Germline lookup yields CDR1 MNHEY and CDR2 SMNVEV (reference sequence). CDR3 length equals 15 residues. The CDR3 is CASSFLTTPNYGYTF. The CDR3 bases are TGTGCCAGCAGTTTTTTAACGACTCCTAACTATGGCTACACCTTC.

The rearrangement links TRBV2 to TRBJ2-1, with 9 bases fitting TRBD2. CDR1 is SNHLY and CDR2 is FYNNEI in the germline V gene. This CDR3 spans 17 amino acids. Unmatched junction bases numbered 12, after V lost 5 bases and J lost 4 bases. CDR3 DNA: TGTGCCAGCAGTCCTCTCTCGGGACTAGCCCTTTACAATGAGCAGTTCTTC. Translating gives CASSPLSGLALYNEQFF. Variable domain in full (rest from reference TRBV2 and TRBJ2-1): EPEVTQTPSHQVTQMGQEVILRCVPISNHLYFYWYRQILGQKVEFLVSFYNNEISEKSEIFDDQFSVERPDGSNFTLKIRSTKLEDSAMYFCASSPLSGLALYNEQFFGPGTRLTVL.

This chain uses TRBV11-2 with TRBJ2-3; maybe TRBD2 (7 bases). The V gene's germline CDR1 is SGHAT and CDR2 FQNNGV. V was clipped by 4 bases and J by 3 bases, with 20 bases between them. This CDR3 spans 17 amino acids. The DNA for the CDR3 is TGTGCCAGCAGCTCCCCTCGGCCGGCGGGGGCTACAGATACGCAGTATTTT. Its protein is CASSSPRPAGATDTQYF. The full variable domain, in which reference TRBV11-2 and TRBJ2-3 provide the parts outside the CDR3, is EAGVAQSPRYKIIEKRQSVAFWCNPISGHATLYWYQQILGQGPKLLIQFQNNGVVDDSQLPKDRFSAERLKGVDSTLKIQPAKLEDSAVYLCASSSPRPAGATDTQYFGPGTRLTVL.

V is TRBV6-1 and J is TRBJ1-5; D perhaps matches TRBD1 (6 bases). V lost 5 bases and J 6 bases, leaving 11 bases between the germline ends. Germline CDR1 and CDR2: MNHNS and SASEGT. CDR3 length equals 13 residues. The DNA for the CDR3 is TGTGCCAGCAGTATACAGGGATTTCAGCCCCAGCATTTT. Protein product: CASSIQGFQPQHF.

The DNA for the CDR3 is TGTGCTAGCCGGGAACAGGGTGGATCACCCCTCCACTTT. Translation gives CASREQGGSPLHF. The rearrangement joins TRBV12-5 to TRBJ1-6; tentatively, D is TRBD1 (6 bases). This CDR3 is 13 amino acids long. CDR1 is LGHNT and CDR2 is FRNRAP in the germline V gene. V shed 9 bases and J shed 10 bases, with 16 bases lying between them.